This TCR beta chain was recorded in a study of T cells in Graves' hyperthyroidism and ophthalmopathy. No ophthalmopathy progression within 18 months constituted stable Graves' hyperthyroidism. These patients, aged 18 to 65, had recently diagnosed hyperthyroidism lasting under 2 months. Diagnoses rested on clinical symptoms, serum thyroxine and TRAb, thyroid ultrasound and orbital computed tomography. PBMCs were collected from an approximately 10 ml volume of fresh peripheral blood. In the case of this clonotype: An end of the junction does not agree with germline; a read error may underlie this.

RNA transcripts yielded amplified TCR beta CDR3 regions. The TCR CDR3 was amplified in a first-round RT-PCR using the HTBI primer set. Using its own MiXCR run on the multiplex PCR reads, TCRdb lists one record per CDR3 protein. The sample shows 600,000 to 800,000 distinct CDR3 sequences, just over 35% of them seen only once. CDR3 length: 19 residues. Per germline, CDR1 LGHNA and CDR2 YSLEER. This TCR was recovered from a woman aged 35 to 49 with Graves' hyperthyroidism. The sequencing sample was made of blood. The chain is built from TRBV4-3 and TRBJ2-5, with TRBD2 identical over 14 bases. CDR3 coding DNA: TGCGCCAGCAACCAAGAGGGACTAGCGGGGGCCCAGGGCCAAGAGACCCAGTACTTC. Translated, it gives CASNQEGLAGAQGQETQYF.